This T cell receptor beta chain was recovered during a study of shared clonotypes between healthy human individuals (dated by TCRdb to 2018 to 2021). Looking at the study overall: The cohort comprised a couple of women and a few men aged 18 to 49 years. Different laboratories and diverse techniques were used to prepare libraries and sequence TCR repertoires, to increase sequencing depth and limit assay-specific biases. For each donor, CD4 naive and CD4 memory were each run on three plates, CD8 naive on two plates, and CD8 memory on one plate. To estimate repertoire size and how much clonotypes are shared between individuals, the study performed deep sequencing of blood TCR repertoires from roughly five healthy adults. Per donor, leukapheresis produced somewhere between about 0.94 and 8.9 billion PBMCs. Overall study results and their limits: Naive subsets generally had larger estimated clonotype richness than memory subsets did. Higher generation probabilities were observed for clonotypes shared by all four sorted-subset donors than for non-shared clonotypes. Because the study included only a small number of donors, the genetic and exposure-history diversity represented was limited. When four donors were compared, the shared fraction of clonotypes was approximately 5% for naive CD4, approximately 3.5% for naive CD8, 2% to 2.5% for memory CD4, and less than 0.5% for memory CD8. Pairwise subsampling led to the expectation that sequencing depth would affect the degree of clonotype sharing among donors. Sampling was limited to blood, and TCR repertoires in tissue likely differ from TCR repertoires in blood. Rarefaction of sorted-subset datasets indicated incomplete sequencing despite the large sequencing depth.

CDR3 length: 16 amino acids, cysteine to phenylalanine. The entry retains the CDR3 DNA only, 48 bases that are in frame from base 1. Compared with germline, V lacks 2 bases and J lacks 5 bases; bases without a gene match: 7. Based on the germline V gene, the CDR1 and CDR2 sequences are MNHNS and SASEGT. Points on this clone: The specificity of this receptor is unknown. Per-nucleotide qualities are absent, and no much larger clonotype sits a single base away.

Healthy HIV-negative adults with no recently reported acute infections or vaccinations were included as donors. Every donor was a Caucasian adult living in Nashville, Tennessee, USA. Magnetic negative selection was used to enrich CD4+ T cells, after which naive cells were positively selected on CD45RA and the negative fraction became the memory subset. After blood collection by leukapheresis, PBMCs were isolated using Ficoll-Histopaque density gradient centrifugation and then cryopreserved in the vapor phase of liquid nitrogen. Purity and quantity of every magnetically sorted T cell population were checked by analytical flow cytometry. Each sorted fraction had its genomic DNA isolated and then quantified by UV absorbance on a Nanodrop 2000c. Using the deep immunoSEQ assay, multiplex PCR amplified TCR CDR3 regions from genomic DNA. For each cell subset, the extracted genomic DNA was distributed evenly across all wells of several immunoSEQ 96-well plates, and each plate served as one replicate. Each replicate PCR for sorted subsets received roughly 0.2 ug genomic DNA, equal to about 30,000 T cell genomes. Purified libraries were measured with a Qubit 3.0 fluorometer, size-checked on a Bioanalyzer 2100, and measured again with the KAPA Library Quantification kit. Every immunoSEQ 96-well plate was sequenced on a dedicated single-read 150-cycle Illumina NextSeq 550 flow cell. In the authors' own workflow: The immunoSEQ output contained only junctional sequences without quality scores, so filtering could not match that applied to full-length reads. To assign V/J genes and CDR3, sequences were annotated against IMGT germline references using PyIR, a Python wrapper for IgBLAST v1.9. Reads were removed for weak V/J assignments (E-value above 1e-6), missing CDR3, stop codons, out-of-frame junctions, or ambiguous translated residues. V3J clonotypes were defined as sequences sharing an identical inferred V gene, J gene, and CDR3 amino acid sequence. To compute the percentage overlap between repertoires, the number of shared unique clonotypes was divided by the size of the smaller repertoire. Three approaches were used to assess repertoire richness: RTK rarefaction, the Chao1 estimator, and Recon v2.1 estimates of unobserved clonotypes. For all TCRbeta clonotypes obtained by the gDNA method from a handful of donors, generation probabilities were computed with OLGA. TCRdb holds this immuneACCESS table with in-frame rearrangements only. Some clones are missing; in checked studies, unresolved V genes explain under half, and the rest has no known cause. V and J calls and clone size are those listed in that table; D and trimming were worked out from the DNA. The sample table shows 2,500,000 or so clones, and just over 90% are seen once. The ten largest account for around 0.15% of the sample.

This clonotype was obtained from a man between 18 and 35 years old in good health. Sequencing was carried out using naive CD4+ T cells sorted from blood. The cell subset or site label, read with the paper, signifies: CD45RA+ positively selected. The V and J genes are TRBV6-1 and TRBJ2-5; 11 junctional bases match TRBD2. The CDR3 is CASSELAGGHGETQYF. In nucleotides, the sequence is TGTGCCAGCAGTGAACTAGCGGGAGGACATGGGGAGACCCAGTACTTC.